This T cell receptor beta chain was documented in a study of shared clonotypes between healthy human individuals. The junction had 4 bases not matched to a gene; V was cut back by 2 bases and J by 7 bases. CDR1 SGHVS and CDR2 FQNEAQ come from the germline V gene. CDR3 length: 14 amino acids. TCRdb's copy holds only in-frame clones and misses some; the assay was immunoSEQ multiplex PCR. The sample holds a few million clones, 93% seen once. Naive CD8 cells lacked CD45RO and underwent positive selection for CCR7, leaving out terminally differentiated effector memory CD45RA+ cells. The TCR sequence derives from a man younger than 35 in good health. Some clones in this sample may be carry-over from other donors' samples. Sequenced sample: naive CD8+ T cells from PBMCs. This chain connects TRBV7-8 to TRBJ1-4; TRBD1 matches at 7 bases. In DNA form, the CDR3 reads TGTGCCAGCAGCTTACGACAGGGAGGTGAAAAACTGTTTTTT. Its protein product is CASSLRQGGEKLFF.